This T cell receptor beta chain was profiled in a study of response to subunit inactivated influenza vaccine. The study's findings and limits: The authors put forward the suggestion that each seasonal influenza vaccination may bring in only a limited number of new T cells.

The table lists this clonotype with a few counts. Antigen specificity is unknown. Germline CDR1 is SQVTM and CDR2 is ANQGSEA. The CDR3 extends over 13 amino acids. Deletions cut 4 bases from V and 0 bases from J, with 7 bases between. In TCRdb, the RT-PCR reads were re-called with MiXCR into one record per CDR3 protein. The sample consists of 650,000 or so distinct CDR3 sequences, 14% of them appearing once. This rearrangement joins TRBV29-1 to TRBJ1-5, with D unresolved. The sample here was PBMCs from blood, taken roughly 15 days before vaccination. The clonotype was recovered from a man aged 50-60 years who received an inactivated influenza vaccine. The CDR3 DNA reads as TGCAGCGTTGTTACAGTTAGCAATCAGCCCCAGCATTTT. It translates to CSVVTVSNQPQHF.